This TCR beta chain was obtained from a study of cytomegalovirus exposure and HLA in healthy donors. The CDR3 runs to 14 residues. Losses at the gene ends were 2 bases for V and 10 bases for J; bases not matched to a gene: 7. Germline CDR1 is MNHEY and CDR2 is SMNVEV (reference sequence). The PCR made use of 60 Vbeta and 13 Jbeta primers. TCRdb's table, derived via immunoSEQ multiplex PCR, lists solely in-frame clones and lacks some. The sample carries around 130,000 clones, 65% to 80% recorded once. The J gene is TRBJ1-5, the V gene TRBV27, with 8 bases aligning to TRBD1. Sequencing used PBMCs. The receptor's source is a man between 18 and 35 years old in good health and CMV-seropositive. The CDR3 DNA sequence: TGTGCCAGCAGTTTAAGGGCAGGGGGCCAACCCCAGCATTTT. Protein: CASSLRAGGQPQHF.